Presented here are 4 T cell receptor beta chains from one specimen sequenced in a study of blood T cell repertoires in COVID-19. Libraries were prepared by immunoSEQ multiplex PCR; TCRdb keeps only in-frame clonotypes and omits some of them. Of hundreds of thousands of clones listed, approximately 89% were seen once; the top ten hold 11%. The sequenced sample was peripheral blood. These receptors originate from a woman in her 30s with COVID-19, enrolled during active disease.

This chain joins TRBV27 and TRBJ2-3; D remains ambiguous. CDR1 and CDR2 from the germline V gene are MNHEY and SMNVEV (reference sequence). Trimming took 4 bases from V and 1 from J, leaving 12 bases between them. CDR3 length equals 15 residues. The CDR3 here is CASSSNVRGTDTQYF. The DNA of the CDR3 is TGTGCCAGCAGTTCCAACGTTCGGGGCACAGATACGCAGTATTTT.

The J gene is TRBJ2-3, the V gene TRBV5-1; 13 bases fit TRBD2. This CDR3 spans 17 amino acids. Looked up from germline, CDR1 is SGHRS and CDR2 is YFSETQ. V was clipped by 4 bases and J by 2 bases; unmatched bases: 7. The CDR3 sequence is CASSGATSGGFTDTQYF. Written as DNA, the CDR3 is TGCGCCAGCAGCGGCGCGACTAGCGGGGGGTTCACAGATACGCAGTATTTT.

The chain uses TRBV6-5 and TRBJ1-5; possibly TRBD1 for D (6 bases). CDR1 and CDR2 from the germline V gene are MNHEY and SVGAGI. V gave up 2 bases and J gave up 8 bases, with 13 bases separating them. The CDR3 covers 14 residues. The CDR3 DNA sequence: TGTGCCAGCAGTTACACAGGGAGTGCGGAGCCCCAGCATTTT. Amino acid sequence: CASSYTGSAEPQHF.

The rearrangement links TRBV7-8 to TRBJ1-1; TRBD1 aligns across 8 bases. The CDR3 consists of 16 residues. Trimming cost V 4 bases and J 0 bases; bases outside gene matches: 7. Germline loops: CDR1 SGHVS, CDR2 FQNEAQ. CDR3 in amino acids: CASSSDRGRMNTEAFF. The CDR3 nucleotides are TGTGCCAGCAGCTCAGACAGGGGACGAATGAACACTGAAGCTTTCTTT.